This T cell receptor beta chain was obtained from a study of lymphopenia after photon versus proton radiotherapy. Study results and caveats: Better survival with proton therapy was suggested as possible, not demonstrated. In patients who died, overall survival fell as post-nadir TCR diversity dropped more. Oligoclonal CD8+ Temra expansion after nadir drove photon patients' diversity drop. Proton therapy kept repertoires fairly stable, unlike photons, which gained effector/memory cells.

V lost 0 bases, J lost 2 bases, and 8 bases lay in between. The length of the CDR3 is 14 residues. In germline, CDR1 is SEHNR, CDR2 FQNEAQ (reference sequence). On this clone: Its matching antigen is unknown.

Here immunoSEQ multiplex PCR was the method, and the copy in TCRdb shows in-frame clones only, minus some. The profile shows nearly 25,000 clones, 65% to 85% of them singletons. The V call is TRBV7-9, the J call TRBJ2-7; weak D call: TRBD2 (6 bases). Sequencing was performed on peripheral blood, taken from a patient treated with proton-based radiotherapy. The sequence came from a woman aged 70-85 years with pancreatic cancer. The DNA of the CDR3 is TGTGCCAGCAGCTTAGCCGGGGGACCCTACGAGCAGTACTTC. Translation: CASSLAGGPYEQYF.